This T cell receptor (beta chain) is from a study of T cells after posttransplantation cyclophosphamide. Notes on the study in general: TRB clonality was highly associated with recipient CMV seropositivity and reactivation.

The V segment lost 6 bases and the J segment 3 bases; nucleotides outside the gene matches: 4. This CDR3 spans 13 amino acids. Germline lookup yields CDR1 MNHEY and CDR2 SMNVEV (reference sequence). Points on this clone: Antigen unknown.

Generated by immunoSEQ multiplex PCR, the TCRdb table keeps only in-frame clones and is missing some. The sample lists about 36,000 clones; roughly 78% were seen once. Treatment was busulfan-fludarabine conditioning, a marrow graft, and cyclophosphamide on days +3 and +4. The sequence came from a female patient in her forties or fifties who received an allogeneic stem cell transplant from a related donor, was CMV-positive, and had no GVHD. Some T cells may originate from the graft donor. The chain uses TRBV27 and TRBJ1-2, with 7 bases aligning to TRBD1. Sample: CD4+ T cells sorted from blood, taken approximately 1,900 days after a stem cell transplant with posttransplant cyclophosphamide. Written as DNA, the CDR3 is TGTGCCAGCAGACGCGGGACAGACTATGGCTACACCTTC. As protein: CASRRGTDYGYTF.